This T cell receptor beta chain was obtained from a study of cytomegalovirus exposure and HLA in healthy donors. As for the study in general: The approximately 660 first-cohort repertoires shared a platform with the 110 or so validation repertoires, as reported in a later analysis.

Overall study findings and caveats: Most TCR sequences were rare, but some public TCRs occurred in many donors.

As to this clone: Antigen: not known.

TCRdb keeps only in-frame clones here, not all; method: immunoSEQ multiplex PCR. The sample consists of 300,000 or so clones, roughly 87% of them appearing once. The donors were part of the roughly 130-subject validation cohort, which stood apart from the 666-subject first cohort. The J segment lost 5 bases and the V segment lost 4 bases, leaving 12 bases of the junction unmatched. The CDR3 extends over 17 amino acids. The V gene's germline CDR1 is SGHDT and CDR2 YYEEEE. Material: PBMCs. This chain joins TRBV5-6 and TRBJ1-2; 12 bases line up with TRBD1. The clonotype comes from a man aged 25-45 years in good health and CMV-seronegative. The CDR3, as DNA: TGTGCCAGCAGCCTGGGGACAGGGGGCCGGTTAACGTATGGCTACACCTTC. Translated: CASSLGTGGRLTYGYTF.